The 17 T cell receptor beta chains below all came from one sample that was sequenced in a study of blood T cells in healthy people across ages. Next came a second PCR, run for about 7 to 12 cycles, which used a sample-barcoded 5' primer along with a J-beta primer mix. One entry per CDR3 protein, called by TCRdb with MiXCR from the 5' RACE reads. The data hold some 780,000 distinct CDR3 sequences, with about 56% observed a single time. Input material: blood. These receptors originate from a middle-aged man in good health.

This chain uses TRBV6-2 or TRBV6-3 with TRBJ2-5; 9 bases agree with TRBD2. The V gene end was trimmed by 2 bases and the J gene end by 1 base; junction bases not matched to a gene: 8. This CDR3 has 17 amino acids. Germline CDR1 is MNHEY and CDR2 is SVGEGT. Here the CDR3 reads CASSYPLAGSSQETQYF. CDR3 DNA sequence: TGTGCCAGCAGTTACCCCCTAGCGGGATCCTCCCAAGAGACCCAGTACTTC.

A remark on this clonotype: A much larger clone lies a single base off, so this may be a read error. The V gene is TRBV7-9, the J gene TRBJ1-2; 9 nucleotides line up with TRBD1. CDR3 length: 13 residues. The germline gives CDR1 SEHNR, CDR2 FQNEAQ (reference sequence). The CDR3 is CAGSLGQGNGYTF. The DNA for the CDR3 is TGTGCCGGCAGCTTAGGACAGGGGAATGGCTACACCTTC.

In DNA form, the CDR3 reads TGTGCCAGCAGTCGCCGAGCGGGGGGAGGGGGAGATACGCAGTATTTT. The encoded protein is CASSRRAGGGGDTQYF. The genes are TRBV28 and TRBJ2-3; 9 bases are shared with TRBD2. The CDR3 runs 16 residues. Germline assignment: CDR1 MDHEN and CDR2 SYDVKM. The junction had 11 bases not matched to a gene; V was cut back by 5 bases and J by 5 bases.

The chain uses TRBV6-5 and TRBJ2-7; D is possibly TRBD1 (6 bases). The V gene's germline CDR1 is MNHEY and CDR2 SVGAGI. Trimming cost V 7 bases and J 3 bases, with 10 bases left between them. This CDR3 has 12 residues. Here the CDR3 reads CASNGQNYEQYF. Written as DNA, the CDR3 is TGTGCCAGCAACGGACAGAACTACGAGCAGTACTTC.

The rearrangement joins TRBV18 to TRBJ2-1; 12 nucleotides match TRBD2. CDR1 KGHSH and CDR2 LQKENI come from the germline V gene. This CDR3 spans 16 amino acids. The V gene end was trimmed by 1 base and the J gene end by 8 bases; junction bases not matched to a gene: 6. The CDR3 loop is CASSPRSTSGSYEQFF. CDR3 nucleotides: TGTGCCAGCTCACCACGCTCGACTAGCGGGAGCTATGAGCAGTTCTTC.

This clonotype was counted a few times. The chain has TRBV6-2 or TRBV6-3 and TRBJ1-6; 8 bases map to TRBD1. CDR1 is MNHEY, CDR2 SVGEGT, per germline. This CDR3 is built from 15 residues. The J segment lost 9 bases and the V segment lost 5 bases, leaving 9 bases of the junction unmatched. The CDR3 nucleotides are TGTGCCAGCAGTCCCTCCGGGACAGGAAGTTCACCCCTCCACTTT. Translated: CASSPSGTGSSPLHF.

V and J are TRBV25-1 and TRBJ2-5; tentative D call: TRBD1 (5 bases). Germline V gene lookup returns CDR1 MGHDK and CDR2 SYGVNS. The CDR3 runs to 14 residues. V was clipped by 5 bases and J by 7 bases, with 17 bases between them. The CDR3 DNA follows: TGTGCCAGCAGTCCGCATGGACACGGTAGGACCCAGTACTTC. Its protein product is CASSPHGHGRTQYF. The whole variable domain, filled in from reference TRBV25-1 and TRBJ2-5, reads EADIYQTPRYLVIGTGKKITLECSQTMGHDKMYWYQQDPGMELHLIHYSYGVNSTEKGDLSSESTVSRIRTEHFPLTLESARPSHTSQYLCASSPHGHGRTQYFGPGTRLLVL.

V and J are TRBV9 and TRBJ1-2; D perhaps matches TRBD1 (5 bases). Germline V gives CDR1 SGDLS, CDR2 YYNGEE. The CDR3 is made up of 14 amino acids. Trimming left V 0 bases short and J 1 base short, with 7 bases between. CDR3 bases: TGTGCCAGCAGCGTAGCGGGACGTAACTATGGCTACACCTTC. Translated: CASSVAGRNYGYTF.

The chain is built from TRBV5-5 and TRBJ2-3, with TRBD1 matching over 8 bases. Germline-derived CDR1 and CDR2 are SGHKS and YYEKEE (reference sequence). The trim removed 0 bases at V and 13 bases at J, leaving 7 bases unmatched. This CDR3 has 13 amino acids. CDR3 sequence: CASSLGGSGGKYF. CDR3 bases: TGTGCCAGCAGCTTGGGAGGGTCAGGGGGCAAGTATTTT.

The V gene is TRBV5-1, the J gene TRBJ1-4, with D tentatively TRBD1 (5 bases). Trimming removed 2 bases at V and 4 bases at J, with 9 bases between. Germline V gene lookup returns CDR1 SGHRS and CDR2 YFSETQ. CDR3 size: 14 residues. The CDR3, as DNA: TGCGCCAGCAGCTTCGGGGACGGTAATGAAAAACTGTTTTTT. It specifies CASSFGDGNEKLFF.

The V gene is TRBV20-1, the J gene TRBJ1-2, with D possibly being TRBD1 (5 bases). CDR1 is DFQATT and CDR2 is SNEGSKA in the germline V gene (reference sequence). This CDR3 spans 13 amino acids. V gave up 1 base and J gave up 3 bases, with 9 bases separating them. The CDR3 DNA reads TGCAGTGCTAGAGGAACGACAGACTATGGCTACACCTTC. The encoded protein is CSARGTTDYGYTF.

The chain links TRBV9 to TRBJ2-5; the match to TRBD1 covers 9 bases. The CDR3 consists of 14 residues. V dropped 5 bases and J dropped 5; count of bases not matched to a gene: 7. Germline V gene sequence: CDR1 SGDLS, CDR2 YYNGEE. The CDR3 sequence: CASSYTGGVETQYF. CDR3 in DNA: TGTGCCAGCAGTTACACAGGGGGCGTCGAGACCCAGTACTTC.

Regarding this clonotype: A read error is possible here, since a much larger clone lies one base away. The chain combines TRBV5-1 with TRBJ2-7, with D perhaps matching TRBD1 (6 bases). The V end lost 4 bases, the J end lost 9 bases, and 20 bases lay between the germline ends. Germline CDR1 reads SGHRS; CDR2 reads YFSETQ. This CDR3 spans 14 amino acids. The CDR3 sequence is CASSGSGDRGGQYF. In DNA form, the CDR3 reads TGCGCCAGCAGCGGGTCAGGGGACCGAGGCGGGCAGTACTTC.

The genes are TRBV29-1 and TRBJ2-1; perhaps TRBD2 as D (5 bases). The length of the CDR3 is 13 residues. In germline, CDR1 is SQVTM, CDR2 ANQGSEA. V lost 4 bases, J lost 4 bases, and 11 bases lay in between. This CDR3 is CSVVQRQYNEQFF. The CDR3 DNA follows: TGCAGCGTTGTCCAGCGGCAATACAATGAGCAGTTCTTC.

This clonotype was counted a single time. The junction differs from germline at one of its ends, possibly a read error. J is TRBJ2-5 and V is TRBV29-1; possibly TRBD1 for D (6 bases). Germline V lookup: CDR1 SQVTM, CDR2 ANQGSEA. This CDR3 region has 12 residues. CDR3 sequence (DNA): TGCAGCGACAAAAGGACAGAAGAGACCCGGTACTTC. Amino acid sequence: CSDKRTEETRYF.

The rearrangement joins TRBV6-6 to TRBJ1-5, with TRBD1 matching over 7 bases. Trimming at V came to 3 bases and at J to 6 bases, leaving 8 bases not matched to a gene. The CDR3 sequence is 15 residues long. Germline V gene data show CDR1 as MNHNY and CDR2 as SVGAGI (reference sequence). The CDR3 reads CASSYMTGTAQPQHF. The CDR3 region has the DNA TGTGCCAGCAGTTATATGACAGGGACCGCTCAGCCCCAGCATTTT.

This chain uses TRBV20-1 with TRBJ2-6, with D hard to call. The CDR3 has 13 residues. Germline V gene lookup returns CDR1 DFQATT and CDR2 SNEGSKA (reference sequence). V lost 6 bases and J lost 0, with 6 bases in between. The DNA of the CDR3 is TGCAGTGCCACCGGCTCTGGGGCCAACGTCCTGACTTTC. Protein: CSATGSGANVLTF.